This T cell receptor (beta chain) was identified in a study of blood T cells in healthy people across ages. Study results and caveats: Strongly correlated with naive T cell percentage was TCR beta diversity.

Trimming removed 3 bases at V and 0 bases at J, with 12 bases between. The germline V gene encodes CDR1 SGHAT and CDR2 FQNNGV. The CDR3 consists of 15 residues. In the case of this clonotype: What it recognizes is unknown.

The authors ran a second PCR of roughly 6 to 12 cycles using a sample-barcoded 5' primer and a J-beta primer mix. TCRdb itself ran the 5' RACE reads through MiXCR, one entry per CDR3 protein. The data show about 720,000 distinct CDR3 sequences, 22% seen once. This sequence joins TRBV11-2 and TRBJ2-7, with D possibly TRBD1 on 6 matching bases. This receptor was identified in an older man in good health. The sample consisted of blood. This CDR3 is CASSLNRVGSYEQYF. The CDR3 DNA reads TGTGCCAGCAGCTTGAACAGGGTTGGCTCCTACGAGCAGTACTTC.